This T cell receptor (beta chain) was recorded in a study of blood T cells in healthy people across ages. Study observations and caveats: Because donor CMV status was unknown, expanded clonotype changes were possibly confounded.

The authors ran a second PCR of roughly 6 to 12 cycles using a sample-barcoded 5' primer and a J-beta primer mix. Every individual sample yielded 2.5 million or more paired-end reads (each containing CDR3). TCRdb re-called the 5' RACE reads through MiXCR, storing one row per CDR3 protein. The table records 550,000 to 700,000 distinct CDR3 sequences, approximately 25% of them present only once. Of note for this clonotype: Its antigen is still unknown. One end of the junction is discordant with germline, which a read error may explain.

The CDR3 consists of 13 residues. The germline V gene has CDR1 DFQATT and CDR2 SNEGSKA (reference sequence). The clonotype was recovered from a woman aged 70-85 years in good health. Sample: blood. This chain connects TRBV20-1 to TRBJ2-5; D perhaps matches TRBD1 (5 bases). CDR3 sequence reads: CSASGNGQETQHF. The CDR3 DNA sequence: TGCAGTGCTTCAGGGAACGGGCAAGAGACCCAGCACTTC.